A selection of T cell receptor beta chains follows, all from one sample in a study of shared clonotypes between healthy human individuals. Clones were read by immunoSEQ multiplex PCR, and TCRdb kept only the in-frame ones, dropping some. The sample yields approximately 980,000 clones, over 60% seen once. Sequencing used memory CD4+ T cells sorted from blood. The receptors stem from a man aged 18-30 years in good health. Both conserved end residues are part of each CDR3. Fields, in order: J gene, D gene, V gene, clone size, CDR3 protein, CDR3 DNA. A D gene is named only where the DNA matches it firmly. The listing skips clone size in some rows; elsewhere it reads once, few, many or a size class.

j_call: TRBJ2-5
d_call: NA
v_call: TRBV15
clone_size: NA
cdr3_aa: CATSRDAGAGETQYF
cdr3_nt: TGTGCCACCAGCAGAGATGCGGGGGCCGGAGAGACCCAGTACTTC

j_call: TRBJ2-6
d_call: TRBD1
v_call: TRBV7-9
clone_size: NA
cdr3_aa: CASRTGKGSGANVLTF
cdr3_nt: TGTGCCAGTAGGACAGGGAAAGGTTCTGGGGCCAACGTCCTGACTTTC

j_call: TRBJ2-4
d_call: TRBD2
v_call: TRBV4-1
clone_size: NA
cdr3_aa: CASSQDRASGGAAKNIQYF
cdr3_nt: TGCGCCAGCAGCCAAGATCGGGCTAGCGGGGGGGCGGCCAAAAACATTCAGTACTTC

j_call: TRBJ1-5
d_call: NA
v_call: TRBV19
clone_size: NA
cdr3_aa: CASHSRDSNQPQHF
cdr3_nt: TGTGCCAGTCACTCCAGGGATTCCAATCAGCCCCAGCATTTT

j_call: TRBJ2-7
d_call: NA
v_call: TRBV5-1
clone_size: NA
cdr3_aa: CASSNDRWDEQYF
cdr3_nt: TGCGCCAGCAGTAATGACCGTTGGGATGAGCAGTACTTC

j_call: TRBJ2-7
d_call: TRBD1
v_call: TRBV5-1
clone_size: NA
cdr3_aa: CASSPTGGAADEQYF
cdr3_nt: TGCGCCAGCAGCCCCACAGGGGGCGCCGCCGACGAGCAGTACTTC

j_call: TRBJ2-2
d_call: TRBD2
v_call: TRBV5-1
clone_size: NA
cdr3_aa: CASSIGLAGGGELFF
cdr3_nt: TGCGCCAGCAGCATCGGACTAGCGGGAGGCGGGGAGCTGTTTTTT

j_call: TRBJ2-7
d_call: NA
v_call: TRBV30
clone_size: NA
cdr3_aa: CAWSALGAGEQYF
cdr3_nt: TGTGCCTGGAGTGCGTTGGGTGCGGGCGAGCAGTACTTC

j_call: TRBJ2-1
d_call: NA
v_call: TRBV5-6
clone_size: once
cdr3_aa: CASSLGTVYNEQFF
cdr3_nt: TGTGCCAGCAGCTTGGGGACAGTGTACAATGAGCAGTTCTTC

j_call: TRBJ1-5
d_call: TRBD1
v_call: TRBV4-1
clone_size: once
cdr3_aa: CASSQDATGVGQPQHF
cdr3_nt: TGCGCCAGCAGCCAAGATGCCACAGGGGTAGGTCAGCCCCAGCATTTT

j_call: TRBJ2-1
d_call: NA
v_call: TRBV9
clone_size: NA
cdr3_aa: CASSVGPENEQFF
cdr3_nt: TGTGCCAGCAGCGTAGGCCCGGAGAATGAGCAGTTCTTC

j_call: TRBJ2-7
d_call: TRBD1
v_call: TRBV6-5
clone_size: few
cdr3_aa: CASSSGTGHSYEQYF
cdr3_nt: TGTGCCAGCAGTTCCGGGACAGGGCACTCCTACGAGCAGTACTTC

j_call: TRBJ2-7
d_call: NA
v_call: TRBV5-4
clone_size: NA
cdr3_aa: CASSSGGIRSSYEQYF
cdr3_nt: TGTGCCAGCAGCTCGGGGGGCATAAGGAGCTCCTACGAGCAGTACTTC

j_call: TRBJ2-7
d_call: NA
v_call: TRBV5-1
clone_size: NA
cdr3_aa: CASSLDVSYEQYF
cdr3_nt: TGCGCCAGCAGCTTGGATGTGTCCTACGAGCAGTACTTC

j_call: TRBJ2-7
d_call: TRBD1
v_call: TRBV4-3
clone_size: NA
cdr3_aa: CASSQGGTGGLEQYF
cdr3_nt: TGCGCCAGCAGCCAAGGAGGGACAGGGGGCTTGGAGCAGTACTTC

j_call: TRBJ2-7
d_call: NA
v_call: TRBV5-1
clone_size: NA
cdr3_aa: CASSLGDGAYEQYF
cdr3_nt: TGCGCCAGCAGCTTGGGGGACGGAGCCTACGAGCAGTACTTC

j_call: TRBJ2-7
d_call: TRBD1
v_call: TRBV15
clone_size: NA
cdr3_aa: CATSSGRDRYEQYF
cdr3_nt: TGTGCCACCAGCTCAGGACGGGACAGATACGAGCAGTACTTC

j_call: TRBJ1-1
d_call: NA
v_call: TRBV5-1
clone_size: NA
cdr3_aa: CASSPEIGNTEAFF
cdr3_nt: TGCGCCAGCAGCCCAGAAATAGGGAACACTGAAGCTTTCTTT

j_call: TRBJ2-2
d_call: NA
v_call: TRBV7-9
clone_size: NA
cdr3_aa: CASSFMGPANTGELFF
cdr3_nt: TGTGCCAGCAGCTTTATGGGGCCCGCGAACACCGGGGAGCTGTTTTTT

j_call: TRBJ2-3
d_call: NA
v_call: TRBV15
clone_size: NA
cdr3_aa: CATSPQNRASTDTQYF
cdr3_nt: TGTGCCACCAGCCCCCAGAACCGGGCTAGCACAGATACGCAGTATTTT

j_call: TRBJ2-2
d_call: NA
v_call: TRBV4-2
clone_size: NA
cdr3_aa: CASSQVGQHTGELFF
cdr3_nt: TGTGCCAGCAGCCAAGTCGGGCAGCACACCGGGGAGCTGTTTTTT

j_call: TRBJ2-5
d_call: NA
v_call: TRBV5-4
clone_size: NA
cdr3_aa: CASSLAVGSETQYF
cdr3_nt: TGTGCCAGCAGCTTGGCCGTGGGGTCGGAGACCCAGTACTTC

j_call: TRBJ1-1
d_call: TRBD1
v_call: TRBV2
clone_size: NA
cdr3_aa: CASSLLGQGNTEAFF
cdr3_nt: TGTGCCAGCAGTTTGTTAGGACAGGGTAACACTGAAGCTTTCTTT

j_call: TRBJ1-5
d_call: NA
v_call: TRBV4-3
clone_size: NA
cdr3_aa: CASSQEQGTQPQHF
cdr3_nt: TGCGCCAGCAGCCAAGAGCAGGGGACTCAGCCCCAGCATTTT

j_call: TRBJ1-6
d_call: TRBD1
v_call: TRBV30
clone_size: few
cdr3_aa: CACTGALNSPLHF
cdr3_nt: TGTGCCTGCACAGGGGCCCTTAATTCACCCCTCCACTTT

j_call: TRBJ1-3
d_call: NA
v_call: TRBV27
clone_size: NA
cdr3_aa: CASSLRWRGNTIYF
cdr3_nt: TGTGCCAGCAGTTTACGGTGGCGAGGAAACACCATATATTTT

j_call: TRBJ1-6
d_call: NA
v_call: TRBV30
clone_size: NA
cdr3_aa: CAWSFLRTDNSPLHF
cdr3_nt: TGTGCCTGGAGTTTTTTAAGGACAGATAATTCACCCCTCCACTTT

j_call: TRBJ2-6
d_call: TRBD1
v_call: TRBV6-1
clone_size: NA
cdr3_aa: CASSEQGAPGANVLTF
cdr3_nt: TGTGCCAGCAGTGAACAGGGGGCGCCTGGGGCCAACGTCCTGACTTTC

j_call: TRBJ1-3
d_call: TRBD1
v_call: TRBV7-9
clone_size: NA
cdr3_aa: CASSFRSAGTGISGNTIYF
cdr3_nt: TGTGCCAGCAGCTTCCGATCTGCCGGGACAGGGATCTCTGGAAACACCATATATTTT

j_call: TRBJ1-2
d_call: NA
v_call: TRBV30
clone_size: NA
cdr3_aa: CAWSVLVGGGSGYTF
cdr3_nt: TGTGCCTGGAGTGTACTAGTCGGAGGGGGATCGGGCTACACCTTC

j_call: TRBJ1-4
d_call: TRBD1
v_call: TRBV19
clone_size: NA
cdr3_aa: CASRNLTRGGREKLFF
cdr3_nt: TGTGCCAGTAGGAACCTCACCAGGGGGGGGAGAGAAAAACTGTTTTTT

j_call: TRBJ1-1
d_call: NA
v_call: TRBV5-6
clone_size: NA
cdr3_aa: CASSKEVGLDTEAFF
cdr3_nt: TGTGCCAGCAGCAAGGAGGTGGGACTGGACACTGAAGCTTTCTTT

j_call: TRBJ1-4
d_call: NA
v_call: TRBV12-5
clone_size: NA
cdr3_aa: CARFRGGAWEKLFF
cdr3_nt: TGTGCTAGGTTTAGGGGGGGCGCATGGGAAAAACTGTTTTTT

j_call: TRBJ2-2
d_call: NA
v_call: TRBV4-1
clone_size: many
cdr3_aa: CASSQVMGGRVGELFF
cdr3_nt: TGCGCCAGCAGCCAAGTAATGGGGGGGCGAGTCGGGGAGCTGTTTTTT

j_call: TRBJ1-5
d_call: TRBD1
v_call: TRBV19
clone_size: NA
cdr3_aa: CASSTGTGWHQPQHF
cdr3_nt: TGTGCCAGTAGTACCGGGACAGGGTGGCATCAGCCCCAGCATTTT

j_call: TRBJ1-1
d_call: NA
v_call: TRBV30
clone_size: NA
cdr3_aa: CAWTGQGQNTEAFF
cdr3_nt: TGTGCCTGGACGGGGCAGGGCCAAAACACTGAAGCTTTCTTT

j_call: TRBJ1-4
d_call: NA
v_call: TRBV5-1
clone_size: few
cdr3_aa: CASSLGPAEDSKKLFF
cdr3_nt: TGCGCCAGCAGCTTGGGTCCAGCAGAGGACAGCAAAAAACTGTTTTTT

j_call: TRBJ2-7
d_call: NA
v_call: TRBV27
clone_size: NA
cdr3_aa: CASLPVWGGDEQYF
cdr3_nt: TGTGCCAGCCTTCCGGTGTGGGGGGGCGACGAGCAGTACTTC

j_call: TRBJ1-6
d_call: NA
v_call: TRBV5-8
clone_size: NA
cdr3_aa: CASSITGYNSPLHF
cdr3_nt: TGTGCCAGCAGCATAACAGGCTATAATTCACCCCTCCACTTT

j_call: TRBJ2-3
d_call: TRBD1
v_call: TRBV28
clone_size: NA
cdr3_aa: CASSSTGVDTQYF
cdr3_nt: TGTGCCAGCAGTTCGACAGGGGTAGATACGCAGTATTTT

j_call: TRBJ1-2
d_call: NA
v_call: TRBV6-5
clone_size: NA
cdr3_aa: CASSYYLGPANYGYTF
cdr3_nt: TGTGCCAGCAGTTACTATCTGGGCCCCGCTAACTATGGCTACACCTTC

j_call: TRBJ2-3
d_call: NA
v_call: TRBV7-6
clone_size: NA
cdr3_aa: CASSLSSRGTDTQYF
cdr3_nt: TGTGCCAGCAGCTTATCATCACGGGGAACAGATACGCAGTATTTT

j_call: TRBJ2-4
d_call: NA
v_call: TRBV5-8
clone_size: NA
cdr3_aa: CASSLAGSTNIQYF
cdr3_nt: TGTGCCAGCAGCTTGGCAGGGTCCACAAACATTCAGTACTTC

j_call: TRBJ2-7
d_call: TRBD1
v_call: TRBV25-1
clone_size: NA
cdr3_aa: CASQGALEQYF
cdr3_nt: TGTGCCTCACAGGGGGCCCTGGAGCAGTACTTC

j_call: TRBJ2-7
d_call: NA
v_call: TRBV9
clone_size: NA
cdr3_aa: CASSAEASRLDEQYF
cdr3_nt: TGTGCCAGCAGCGCAGAGGCCAGTAGGTTGGACGAGCAGTACTTC

j_call: TRBJ2-1
d_call: TRBD2
v_call: TRBV19
clone_size: NA
cdr3_aa: CASSRSGDYYNEQFF
cdr3_nt: TGTGCCAGTAGCCGGTCCGGGGACTACTACAATGAGCAGTTCTTC

j_call: TRBJ1-2
d_call: TRBD1
v_call: TRBV5-4
clone_size: NA
cdr3_aa: CASSFNRGYGYTF
cdr3_nt: TGTGCCAGCAGCTTCAACAGGGGGTATGGCTACACCTTC

j_call: TRBJ2-1
d_call: TRBD2
v_call: TRBV28
clone_size: few
cdr3_aa: CASIDSGGRSYNEQFF
cdr3_nt: TGTGCCAGCATCGACAGCGGGGGGCGCTCCTACAATGAGCAGTTCTTC